This T cell receptor (beta chain) derives from a study of blood T cell repertoires in COVID-19. V dropped 2 bases and J dropped 3 bases, with 17 bases sitting between them. The CDR3 is made up of 18 amino acids. Germline CDR1 and CDR2: MGHRA and YSYEKL. Participants, about 18 to 90 years old, spanned around 25 US areas. Cohort allocation depended upon clinical history that participants reported. Per the study methods: It was from reference gene primer amplification that nucleated cell counts were estimated. Method: immunoSEQ multiplex PCR; TCRdb's copy keeps in-frame clones and lacks some. The V and J calls and clone size come from that table; D and trimming were worked out from the DNA. The data contain fewer than 200,000 clones, about nine tenths of them singletons.

This TCR was recovered from a woman aged 18-29 years who had recovered from COVID-19. Specimen: PBMCs or T cells enriched from blood (not recorded which). The chain joins TRBV4-1 to TRBJ1-6; tentatively, D is TRBD1 (6 bases). CDR3 DNA: TGCGCCAGCAGCCAAAAAGGACAGCCTATTAACTATAATTCACCCCTCCACTTT. This sequence encodes CASSQKGQPINYNSPLHF.